Below are 18 T cell receptor beta chains sequenced from a single sample in a study of molecular identifiers for immune sequencing clone quantification. TCRdb fed the PCR reads into MiXCR, producing one record per CDR3 protein. The data hold approximately 97,000 distinct CDR3 sequences, with about 35% observed a single time. Sequenced input: naive CD8+ T cells from blood, with Jurkat cell RNA spiked in. Subset: FACS-sorted CD8+CD4-CCR7+CD45RA+ naive T cells. These receptors were collected from a human donor in good health. Some libraries in this study had Jurkat cell RNA spiked in.

This clonotype was recorded a few times. The chain has TRBV6-2 or TRBV6-3 and TRBJ2-3; a weak D match, TRBD2 (5 bases). V was pared by 2 bases and J by 4 bases, with 10 bases between. CDR3 size: 14 residues. The germline CDR1 and CDR2 sequences are MNHEY and SVGEGT. In DNA form, the CDR3 reads TGTGCCAGCAGTTACCGAGGGAGTTCAGATACGCAGTATTTT. It yields the protein CASSYRGSSDTQYF.

This clonotype was observed at least ten times. The rearrangement joins TRBV7-2 to TRBJ2-7; 7 positions match TRBD1. CDR3 length equals 13 residues. Looked up from germline, CDR1 is SGHTA and CDR2 is FQGNSA. Trimming removed 6 bases from V and 2 bases from J; junction bases left unmatched: 4. CDR3 coding DNA: TGTGCCAGCAGTTGGGACAGTGCCTACGAGCAGTACTTC. It specifies CASSWDSAYEQYF.

This clonotype came up a few times. The V call is TRBV9, the J call TRBJ2-7; D not resolved. The CDR3 extends over 13 amino acids. V lost 4 bases, J lost 2 bases, and 10 bases lay in between. Looked up from germline, CDR1 is SGDLS and CDR2 is YYNGEE. The DNA for the CDR3 is TGTGCCAGCAGCATCGGACCGACCTACGAGCAGTACTTC. Amino acid sequence: CASSIGPTYEQYF.

The chain uses TRBV7-6 and TRBJ2-7, with 9 bases that match TRBD1. The V segment lost 5 bases and the J segment 3 bases; nucleotides outside the gene matches: 5. The length of the CDR3 is 14 residues. From germline, CDR1 is SGHVS and CDR2 FNYEAQ. This CDR3 reads CASSMGQGHYEQYF. The CDR3 DNA sequence: TGTGCCAGCAGCATGGGACAGGGTCACTACGAGCAGTACTTC.

This clonotype was counted at least ten times. This chain links TRBV5-4 with TRBJ2-1, with TRBD2 matching 9 bases. The CDR3 loop spans 14 amino acids. Germline lookup yields CDR1 SGHNT and CDR2 YYREEE (reference sequence). With V trimmed by 5 bases and J by 8 bases, 8 bases remained unmatched. CDR3 coding DNA: TGTGCCAGCAGTCCGGGACTAGCCTCGTATGAGCAGTTCTTC. Translation gives CASSPGLASYEQFF.

CDR3 bases: TGTGCCAGCAGTTTCCGTACTGACTACGAGCAGTACTTC. This gives the protein CASSFRTDYEQYF. J is TRBJ2-7 and V is TRBV28; D is ambiguous. The CDR3 loop spans 13 amino acids. Germline values: CDR1 MDHEN, CDR2 SYDVKM. Trimming removed 3 bases at V and 3 bases at J, with 9 bases between.

V and J are TRBV10-2 and TRBJ2-7; TRBD1 agrees at 8 bases. The length of the CDR3 is 15 residues. Germline values: CDR1 WSHSY, CDR2 SAAADI. V lost 4 bases and J lost 6; bases outside the gene matches: 11. CDR3 bases: TGCGCCAGCAGTGTGGGGACAGGATTGTTCGGCGAGCAGTACTTC. The encoded protein is CASSVGTGLFGEQYF.

In regard to this clonotype: One end of the junction varies from germline; a read error may be responsible. V and J are TRBV7-3 and TRBJ2-1; the D is unclear. Looked up from germline, CDR1 is SGHTA and CDR2 is FQGTGA. This CDR3 contains 11 residues. For the CDR3, the DNA is TGTGCCAGCGGGCAATACAATGAGCAGTCCTTC. Protein: CASGQYNEQSF.

This clonotype showed up many times. The gene calls are TRBV2 and TRBJ2-1; no clear D. This CDR3 has 11 residues. V lost 4 bases and J 11 bases, leaving 9 bases between the germline ends. The germline V gene encodes CDR1 SNHLY and CDR2 FYNNEI. CDR3 in amino acids: CASSVGRQQFF. The CDR3 DNA is TGTGCCAGCAGTGTTGGTAGACAGCAGTTCTTC. The variable domain in full, completed from reference TRBV2 and TRBJ2-1, reads EPEVTQTPSHQVTQMGQEVILRCVPISNHLYFYWYRQILGQKVEFLVSFYNNEISEKSEIFDDQFSVERPDGSNFTLKIRSTKLEDSAMYFCASSVGRQQFFGPGTRLTVL.

The chain carries TRBV3-1 and TRBJ2-5; 10 bases match TRBD2. The CDR3 runs to 15 residues. From germline, CDR1 is LGHDT and CDR2 YNNKEL (reference sequence). The V segment lost 0 bases and the J segment 9 bases; nucleotides outside the gene matches: 7. CDR3: CASSQDMSGGEPQYF. For the CDR3, the DNA is TGTGCCAGCAGCCAAGATATGAGCGGGGGGGAGCCCCAGTACTTC.

This clonotype was observed at least ten times. The rearrangement links TRBV5-4 to TRBJ2-1, with D perhaps TRBD2 (5 bases). The CDR3 loop spans 15 amino acids. Germline-derived CDR1 and CDR2 are SGHNT and YYREEE (reference sequence). Trimming removed 5 bases from V and 6 bases from J, with 18 bases in between. CDR3 DNA: TGTGCCAGCAGTCCGCCGGGGTATAGCCGCAATGAGCAGTTCTTC. This codes for CASSPPGYSRNEQFF. The full variable domain, in which reference TRBV5-4 and TRBJ2-1 provide the parts outside the CDR3, is ETGVTQSPTHLIKTRGQQVTLRCSSQSGHNTVSWYQQALGQGPQFIFQYYREEENGRGNFPPRFSGLQFPNYSSELNVNALELDDSALYLCASSPPGYSRNEQFFGPGTRLTVL.

J is TRBJ2-7 and V is TRBV28; 10 positions agree with TRBD2. The CDR3 is 17 amino acids. Trimming removed 4 bases from V and 3 bases from J; junction bases left unmatched: 12. Germline V lookup: CDR1 MDHEN, CDR2 SYDVKM. CDR3 DNA sequence: TGTGCCAGCAGTTCCTTCAACAAGCGGGAGGGCCTCTACGAGCAGTACTTC. Translation: CASSSFNKREGLYEQYF.

Regarding this clonotype: This may be a read error: a much more frequent sequence differs by one nucleotide. The conserved phenylalanine or tryptophan is not found at the CDR3 terminus, so this likely reflects a read error. The chain joins TRBV12-3 or TRBV12-4 to TRBJ2-7, with 8 bases matching TRBD1. The V segment lost 3 bases and the J segment 4 bases; nucleotides outside the gene matches: 2. The CDR3 has 13 residues. CDR3 residues: CASSFGQGYEQYL. In nucleotides, the CDR3 is TGTGCCAGCAGTTTCGGACAGGGATACGAGCAGTACCTC.

Worth noting for this clonotype: A read error is likely, as this CDR3 ends without the conserved phenylalanine or tryptophan. This chain links TRBV13 with TRBJ1-5; TRBD1 agrees at 8 bases. The CDR3 covers 14 residues. V shed 4 bases and J 7 bases; nucleotides not matched to a gene: 6. CDR1 is PRHDT, CDR2 FYEKMQ, per germline (reference sequence). CDR3 coding DNA: TGTGCCAGCAGCTCTGGACAGGGAGGCCAGCCCCAGCATATT. Encoded protein: CASSSGQGGQPQHI.

This clonotype was picked up a small number of times. The rearrangement uses TRBV12-3 or TRBV12-4 and TRBJ2-7, with 7 bases lining up with TRBD1. V lost 5 bases, J lost 3 bases, and 10 bases stayed unmatched. CDR3 length: 15 residues. The DNA of the CDR3 is TGTGCCAGCAGTCCCATCGGGACAGAATTCTACGAGCAGTACTTC. Translated: CASSPIGTEFYEQYF.

This clonotype came up many times. The chain has TRBV7-9 and TRBJ2-7; 7 bases map to TRBD2. With 1 base clipped from V and 3 bases from J, the junction kept 3 bases outside the gene matches. This CDR3 has 14 amino acids. Germline CDR1 and CDR2: SEHNR and FQNEAQ (reference sequence). The CDR3 DNA sequence: TGTGCCAGCAGCTTAGGCGGGAGTATCTACGAGCAGTACTTC. Residues: CASSLGGSIYEQYF. The variable domain in full, completed from reference TRBV7-9 and TRBJ2-7, reads DTGVSQNPRHKITKRGQNVTFRCDPISEHNRLYWYRQTLGQGPEFLTYFQNEAQLEKSRLLSDRFSAERPKGSFSTLEIQRTEQGDSAMYLCASSLGGSIYEQYFGPGTRLTVT.

Points on this clonotype: Just one base apart from a much larger clone, this may be a read error. V usage is TRBV19 and J usage is TRBJ2-7; TRBD1 matches at 7 bases. This CDR3 spans 15 amino acids. Germline V CDR1 and CDR2: LNHDA, SQIVND (reference sequence). CDR3: CVSSIGPGQSYEQYF. For the CDR3, the DNA is TGTGTCAGTAGTATCGGACCGGGACAGAGCTACGAGCAGTACTTC.

CDR3 sequence: CASSGSGGGSLVQFF. The CDR3 DNA sequence: TGCGCCAGCAGCGGGAGCGGTGGGGGCAGCCTGGTGCAGTTCTTC. The gene calls are TRBV4-1 and TRBJ2-1, with D possibly being TRBD1 (6 bases). Germline CDR1 reads MGHRA; CDR2 reads YSYEKL. The CDR3 consists of 15 residues. Trimming removed 5 bases at V and 12 bases at J, with 23 bases between.